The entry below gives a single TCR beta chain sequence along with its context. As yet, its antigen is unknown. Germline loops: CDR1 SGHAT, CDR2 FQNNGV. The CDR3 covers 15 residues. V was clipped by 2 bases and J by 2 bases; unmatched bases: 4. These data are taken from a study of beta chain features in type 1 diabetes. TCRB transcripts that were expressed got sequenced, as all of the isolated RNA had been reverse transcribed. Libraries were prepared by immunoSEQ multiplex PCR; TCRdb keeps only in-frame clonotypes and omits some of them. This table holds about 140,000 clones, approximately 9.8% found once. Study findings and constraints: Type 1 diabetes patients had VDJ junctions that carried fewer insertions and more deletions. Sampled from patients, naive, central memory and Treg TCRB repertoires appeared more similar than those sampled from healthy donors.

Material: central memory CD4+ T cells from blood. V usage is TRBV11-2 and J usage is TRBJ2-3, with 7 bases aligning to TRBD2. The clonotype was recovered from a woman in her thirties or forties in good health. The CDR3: CASSLTTSPTDTQYF. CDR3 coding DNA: TGTGCCAGCAGCTTAACGACTAGCCCCACAGATACGCAGTATTTT.